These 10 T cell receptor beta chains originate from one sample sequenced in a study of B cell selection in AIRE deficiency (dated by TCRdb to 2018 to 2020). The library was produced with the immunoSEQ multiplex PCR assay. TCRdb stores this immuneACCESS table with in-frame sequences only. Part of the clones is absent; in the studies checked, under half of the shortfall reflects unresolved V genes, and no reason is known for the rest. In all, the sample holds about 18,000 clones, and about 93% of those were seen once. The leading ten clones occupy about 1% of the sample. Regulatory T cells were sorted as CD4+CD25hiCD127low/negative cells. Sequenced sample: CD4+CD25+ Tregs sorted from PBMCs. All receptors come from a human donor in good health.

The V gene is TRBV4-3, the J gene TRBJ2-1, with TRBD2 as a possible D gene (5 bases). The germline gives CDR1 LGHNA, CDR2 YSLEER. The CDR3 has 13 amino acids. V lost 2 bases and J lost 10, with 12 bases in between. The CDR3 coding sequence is TGCGCCAGCAGCCAACACGGGGATCCCGAGCAGTTCTTC. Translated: CASSQHGDPEQFF.

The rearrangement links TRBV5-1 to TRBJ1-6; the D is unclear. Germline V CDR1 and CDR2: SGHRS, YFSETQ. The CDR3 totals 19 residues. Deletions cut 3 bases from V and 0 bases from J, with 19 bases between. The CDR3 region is CASSWGGRDESSYNSPLHF. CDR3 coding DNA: TGCGCCAGCAGCTGGGGAGGGCGGGATGAAAGCTCCTATAATTCACCCCTCCACTTT.

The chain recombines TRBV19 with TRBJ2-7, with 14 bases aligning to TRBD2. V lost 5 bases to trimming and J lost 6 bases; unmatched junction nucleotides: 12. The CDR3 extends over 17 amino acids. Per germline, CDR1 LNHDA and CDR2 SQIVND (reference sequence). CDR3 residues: CASSAGTSGSKSSEQYF. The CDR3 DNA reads TGTGCCAGTAGTGCCGGGACTAGCGGGAGTAAGTCCAGCGAGCAGTACTTC.

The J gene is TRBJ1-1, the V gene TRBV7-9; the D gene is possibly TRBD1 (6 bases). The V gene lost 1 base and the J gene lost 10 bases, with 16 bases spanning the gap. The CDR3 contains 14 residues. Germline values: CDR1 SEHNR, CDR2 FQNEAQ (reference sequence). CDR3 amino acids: CASSLVNREDLAFF. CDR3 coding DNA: TGTGCCAGCAGCTTAGTTAACAGGGAGGACCTAGCTTTCTTT.

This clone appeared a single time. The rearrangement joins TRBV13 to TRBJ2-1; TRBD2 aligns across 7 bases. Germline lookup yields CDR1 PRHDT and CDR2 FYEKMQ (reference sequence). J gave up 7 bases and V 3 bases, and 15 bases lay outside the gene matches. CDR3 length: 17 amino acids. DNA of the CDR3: TGTGCCAGCAGCTTTGGATCGACTAGCATGCGTGTGAATGAGCAGTTCTTC. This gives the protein CASSFGSTSMRVNEQFF.

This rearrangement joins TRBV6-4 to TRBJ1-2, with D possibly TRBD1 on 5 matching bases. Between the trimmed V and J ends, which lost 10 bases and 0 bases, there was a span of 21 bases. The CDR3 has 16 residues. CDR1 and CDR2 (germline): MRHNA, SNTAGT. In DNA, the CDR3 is TGTGCCACCGGGATAGGGGACCTGGGGGCTAACTATGGCTACACCTTC. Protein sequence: CATGIGDLGANYGYTF.

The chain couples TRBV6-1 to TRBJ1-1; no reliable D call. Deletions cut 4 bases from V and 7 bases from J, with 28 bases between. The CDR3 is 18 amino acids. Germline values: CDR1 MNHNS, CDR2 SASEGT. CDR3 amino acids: CASSGYYTSPPTIYEAFF. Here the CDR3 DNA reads TGTGCCAGCAGTGGCTACTACACTTCGCCTCCGACCATTTATGAAGCTTTCTTT.

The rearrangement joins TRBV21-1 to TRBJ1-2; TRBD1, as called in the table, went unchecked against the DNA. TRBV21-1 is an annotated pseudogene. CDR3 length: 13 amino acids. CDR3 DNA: TGTGCCAGCACGAGGGGGAATCACTATGGCTACACCTTC. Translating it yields CASTRGNHYGYTF.

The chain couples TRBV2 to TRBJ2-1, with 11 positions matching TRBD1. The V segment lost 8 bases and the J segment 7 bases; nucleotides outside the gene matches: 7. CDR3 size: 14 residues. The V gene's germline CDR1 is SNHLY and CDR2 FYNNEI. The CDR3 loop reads CASRGQGELNEQFF. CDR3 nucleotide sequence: TGTGCCAGCCGGGGACAGGGGGAGTTGAATGAGCAGTTCTTC.

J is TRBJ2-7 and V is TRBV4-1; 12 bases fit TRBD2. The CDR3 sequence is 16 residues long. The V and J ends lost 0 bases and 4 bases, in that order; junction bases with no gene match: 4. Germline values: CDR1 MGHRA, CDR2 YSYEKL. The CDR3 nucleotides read TGCGCCAGCAGCCAAGATCTAGCGGGAGGGATTTACGAGCAGTACTTC. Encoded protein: CASSQDLAGGIYEQYF.